The 27 T cell receptor beta chains below come from one sample, sequenced in a study of cytomegalovirus exposure and HLA in healthy donors. The primer mix had 60 Vbeta and 13 Jbeta primers. Data came from immunoSEQ multiplex PCR; TCRdb stores just in-frame clones and leaves some out. The sample records 150,000 to 200,000 clones, around 75% being singletons. Sequences were obtained from PBMCs. These receptors were collected from a woman aged 25 to 45 in good health and CMV-seronegative.

V usage is TRBV5-4 and J usage is TRBJ2-7, with TRBD1 matching over 7 bases. After removal of 4 bases from V and 3 bases from J, the junction contained 10 bases not matched to a gene. The CDR3 has 15 amino acids. Germline CDR1 SGHNT, CDR2 YYREEE (reference sequence). CDR3 residues: CASSPDRVGSYEQYF. For the CDR3, the DNA is TGTGCCAGCAGCCCAGACAGGGTAGGGAGCTACGAGCAGTACTTC.

This clone was counted only a few times. The chain has TRBV27 and TRBJ2-5, with D tentatively TRBD1 (5 bases). Germline V gene sequence: CDR1 MNHEY, CDR2 SMNVEV (reference sequence). This CDR3 region has 11 residues. With 5 bases removed from V and 4 bases from J, the gap between germline ends came to 5 bases. CDR3 coding DNA: TGTGCCAGCAGTAGGGGAGAGACCCAGTACTTC. Protein: CASSRGETQYF.

This clone was recorded once. The rearrangement uses TRBV2 and TRBJ2-1, with 9 nucleotides matching TRBD2. Germline V gene lookup returns CDR1 SNHLY and CDR2 FYNNEI. V was clipped by 8 bases and J by 8 bases; unmatched bases: 7. The CDR3 loop spans 13 amino acids. The CDR3 bases are TGTGCCAGCCAGGCGGGGGGGCCGTATGAGCAGTTCTTC. This encodes CASQAGGPYEQFF. The entire variable domain, with the rest obtained from reference TRBV2 and TRBJ2-1, is as follows: EPEVTQTPSHQVTQMGQEVILRCVPISNHLYFYWYRQILGQKVEFLVSFYNNEISEKSEIFDDQFSVERPDGSNFTLKIRSTKLEDSAMYFCASQAGGPYEQFFGPGTRLTVL.

About this clone: This sample includes further DNA sequences coding for the same CDR3. This chain links TRBV23-1 with TRBJ2-3; no clear D gene. TRBV23-1 is noted as an ORF with a role that remains uncertain. The germline V and J ends were trimmed by 9 bases and 6 bases, with 10 bases remaining between them. The CDR3 runs 11 residues. CDR3 nucleotide sequence: TGCGCCAGTTACCTTCGGGATACGCAGTATTTT. Amino acid sequence: CASYLRDTQYF.

This clone turned up a few times. The chain employs TRBV6-5 and TRBJ1-3; D is possibly TRBD1 (6 bases). V lost 4 bases and J 0 bases, leaving 13 bases between the germline ends. Per the germline V gene, CDR1 is MNHEY and CDR2 is SVGAGI. The CDR3 loop spans 16 amino acids. The CDR3 here is CASSSGGPHSGNTIYF. CDR3 nucleotide sequence: TGTGCCAGCAGTTCCGGGGGGCCTCACTCTGGAAACACCATATATTTT.

The V and J genes are TRBV18 and TRBJ1-5, with TRBD1 matching 7 bases. The CDR3 length is 13 residues. Germline CDR1 reads KGHSH; CDR2 reads LQKENI. The trim removed 6 bases at V and 6 bases at J, leaving 5 bases unmatched. CDR3 in amino acids: CASSTGSGQPQHF. The CDR3 DNA sequence: TGTGCCAGCTCGACAGGGTCGGGTCAGCCCCAGCATTTT.

This clone was seen just once. The chain joins TRBV11-3 to TRBJ2-2; D perhaps matches TRBD1 (6 bases). There are 13 residues in the CDR3. Germline V lookup: CDR1 SGHNT, CDR2 YENEEA. The V and J ends lost 5 bases and 5 bases respectively, with 9 bases between them. The CDR3 here is CASSEGTTGELFF. CDR3 DNA: TGTGCCAGCAGCGAGGGGACAACCGGGGAGCTGTTTTTT.

The CDR3 reads CASSPRGGHQPQHF. CDR3 bases: TGTGCCAGCTCACCACGCGGGGGGCATCAGCCCCAGCATTTT. This sequence joins TRBV18 and TRBJ1-5; D is possibly TRBD1 (6 bases). The CDR3 runs to 14 residues. Per the germline V gene, CDR1 is KGHSH and CDR2 is LQKENI. Trimming removed 1 base from V and 5 bases from J, with 9 bases in between.

The chain employs TRBV21-1 and TRBJ2-7; TRBD1, the D gene given by the table, was not confirmed from the DNA. TRBV21-1 is annotated as a pseudogene. The CDR3 is 8 amino acids. Here the CDR3 DNA reads TGTGCCAGCAGGAAGAAAGGGGTC. It is translated as CASRKKGV.

The sample holds a few counts of this clone. J is TRBJ1-2 and V is TRBV9; 10 bases fit TRBD1. Trimming at V came to 4 bases and at J to 2 bases, leaving 5 bases not matched to a gene. Germline V gives CDR1 SGDLS, CDR2 YYNGEE. There are 15 residues in the CDR3. As DNA, the CDR3 is TGTGCCAGCAGCCAAATGGGACAGGGGAACTATGGCTACACCTTC. It specifies CASSQMGQGNYGYTF.

This chain's CDR3 is CASSLDWSSNQPQHF. Here the CDR3 DNA reads TGTGCCAGCAGCTTAGATTGGAGCAGCAATCAGCCCCAGCATTTT. J is TRBJ1-5 and V is TRBV11-2, with D uncertain. V was clipped by 0 bases and J by 1 base, with 7 bases between them. This CDR3 has 15 amino acids. Germline V gene sequence: CDR1 SGHAT, CDR2 FQNNGV.

The chain couples TRBV15 to TRBJ2-3; D not certain. V was cut by 3 bases and J by 7 bases, with 17 bases left in between. The CDR3 loop spans 15 amino acids. From germline, CDR1 is LNHNV and CDR2 YYDKDF (reference sequence). This chain's CDR3 is CATSSPKTDLYTQYF. The CDR3 DNA reads as TGTGCCACCAGCAGTCCTAAAACTGACTTGTATACGCAGTATTTT.

This chain connects TRBV27 to TRBJ2-2; D uncertain. There are 13 residues in the CDR3. Germline-derived CDR1 and CDR2 are MNHEY and SMNVEV (reference sequence). Trimming stripped 5 bases from V and 10 bases from J, with 14 bases between. CDR3 in amino acids: CASSPFRQMELFF. CDR3 DNA: TGTGCCAGCAGTCCCTTTAGACAAATGGAGCTGTTTTTT.

This clone was seen a handful of times. V gene TRBV2 combines with J gene TRBJ2-2; 8 bases are a match to TRBD2. Germline CDR1 and CDR2: SNHLY and FYNNEI. This CDR3 contains 14 residues. V shed 7 bases and J 6 bases; nucleotides not matched to a gene: 7. The CDR3 nucleotides are TGTGCCAGCAAGGGGACTAGAGGATCCGGGGAGCTGTTTTTT. This encodes CASKGTRGSGELFF.

The chain couples TRBV9 to TRBJ2-7; 8 nucleotides line up with TRBD1. Trimming cost V 2 bases and J 0 bases; bases outside gene matches: 1. The CDR3 has 14 residues. Per germline, CDR1 SGDLS and CDR2 YYNGEE. CDR3 DNA sequence: TGTGCCAGCAGCGTCACAGGGGGCTCCTACGAGCAGTACTTC. It encodes CASSVTGGSYEQYF.

This clone has a handful of counts. The V call is TRBV4-1, the J call TRBJ1-1; 9 nucleotides line up with TRBD1. Germline values: CDR1 MGHRA, CDR2 YSYEKL. The CDR3 extends over 15 amino acids. After removal of 4 bases from V and 4 bases from J, the junction contained 7 bases not matched to a gene. The CDR3 is CASSPYRGQTTEAFF. The CDR3 nucleotides are TGCGCCAGCAGCCCCTACAGGGGGCAGACCACTGAAGCTTTCTTT.

This clone occurred a few times. The rearrangement joins TRBV6-1 to TRBJ1-2; the D gene is possibly TRBD1 (6 bases). This CDR3 has 19 amino acids. The ends were cut back, 2 bases at V and 4 bases at J, with 26 bases in the middle. Germline values: CDR1 MNHNS, CDR2 SASEGT. Here the CDR3 reads CASSEITGSKIEGAYGYTF. CDR3 DNA sequence: TGTGCCAGCAGTGAAATCACAGGGAGTAAAATCGAGGGAGCCTATGGCTACACCTTC.

The chain recombines TRBV19 with TRBJ2-5; weak D call: TRBD2 (7 bases). The germline gives CDR1 LNHDA, CDR2 SQIVND (reference sequence). Trimming removed 4 bases at V and 5 bases at J, with 20 bases between. The CDR3 has 16 residues. The CDR3 is CASSNPLRGGVETQYF. In DNA form, the CDR3 reads TGTGCCAGTAGTAACCCCCTCCGAGGGGGGGTTGAGACCCAGTACTTC.

The gene calls are TRBV11-2 and TRBJ1-1, with D possibly matching TRBD1 (6 bases). The length of the CDR3 is 13 residues. The germline CDR1 and CDR2 sequences are SGHAT and FQNNGV. The V and J ends lost 3 bases and 6 bases respectively, with 11 bases between them. CDR3 in amino acids: CASSLGEGAEAFF. The DNA for the CDR3 is TGTGCCAGCAGCTTGGGGGAGGGGGCTGAAGCTTTCTTT. The variable domain in full, with the rest retrieved from reference TRBV11-2 and TRBJ1-1, is EAGVAQSPRYKIIEKRQSVAFWCNPISGHATLYWYQQILGQGPKLLIQFQNNGVVDDSQLPKDRFSAERLKGVDSTLKIQPAKLEDSAVYLCASSLGEGAEAFFGQGTRLTVV.

The V and J genes are TRBV7-3 and TRBJ2-5; 7 bases match TRBD2. The CDR3 sequence is 15 residues long. V was pared by 5 bases and J by 5 bases, with 11 bases of the junction left unmatched. The germline V gene has CDR1 SGHTA and CDR2 FQGTGA. CDR3 protein: CASSPLPSGLETQYF. The DNA for the CDR3 is TGTGCCAGCAGCCCCCTCCCTAGCGGTCTCGAGACCCAGTACTTC.

The rearrangement joins TRBV5-1 to TRBJ1-4, with no clear D. The germline V and J ends were trimmed by 4 bases and 1 base, with 20 bases remaining between them. Germline CDR1 is SGHRS and CDR2 is YFSETQ. The CDR3 loop spans 18 amino acids. CDR3 sequence: CASSRAFTDRGTNEKLFF. The CDR3 DNA reads TGCGCCAGCAGCCGAGCTTTCACTGATCGGGGAACTAATGAAAAACTGTTTTTT. Looking up the rest from reference TRBV5-1 and TRBJ1-4 gives the full variable domain: KAGVTQTPRYLIKTRGQQVTLSCSPISGHRSVSWYQQTPGQGLQFLFEYFSETQRNKGNFPGRFSGRQFSNSRSEMNVSTLELGDSALYLCASSRAFTDRGTNEKLFFGSGTQLSVL.

This clone has a handful of counts. The V and J genes are TRBV27 and TRBJ2-7; 8 bases are shared with TRBD2. The CDR3 is 15 amino acids. Trimming took 5 bases from V and 1 from J; bases not matched to a gene: 7. CDR1 and CDR2 from the germline V gene are MNHEY and SMNVEV (reference sequence). CDR3 sequence: CASSPGTGGSYEQYF. DNA for the CDR3: TGTGCCAGCAGTCCCGGGACGGGGGGGTCCTACGAGCAGTACTTC.

The CDR3 is CASSFGTAMNTEAFF. The CDR3 coding sequence is TGTGCCAGCAGCTTCGGGACAGCCATGAACACTGAAGCTTTCTTT. The chain carries TRBV5-4 and TRBJ1-1, with 7 bases identical to TRBD1. The CDR3 sequence is 15 residues long. CDR1 SGHNT and CDR2 YYREEE come from the germline V gene (reference sequence). The V gene end was trimmed by 2 bases and the J gene end by 0 bases; junction bases not matched to a gene: 4.

This chain joins TRBV7-9 and TRBJ2-6, with D possibly being TRBD2 (5 bases). From germline, CDR1 is SEHNR and CDR2 FQNEAQ (reference sequence). V was pared by 2 bases and J by 13 bases, with 9 bases between. The CDR3 has 12 residues. The CDR3 region has the DNA TGTGCCAGCAGCTTAACAACGGGGGTCCTGACTTTC. Encoded protein: CASSLTTGVLTF.

The chain has TRBV7-9 and TRBJ1-2; no definite D call. Germline V gene sequence: CDR1 SEHNR, CDR2 FQNEAQ (reference sequence). CDR3 length: 17 residues. Trimming removed 4 bases at V and 4 bases at J, with 22 bases between. CDR3 coding DNA: TGTGCCAGCAGCTCCCCCCCGTCATTGCTATCAAGCTATGGCTACACCTTC. Its translation is CASSSPPSLLSSYGYTF.

This clone was counted once. The DNA for the CDR3 is TGCGCCAGCAGCCAAGATACCTCGACAGCAAACTATGGCTACACCTTC. Residues: CASSQDTSTANYGYTF. The genes are TRBV4-1 and TRBJ1-2, with TRBD1 as a possible D gene (5 bases). Germline assignment: CDR1 MGHRA and CDR2 YSYEKL. This CDR3 spans 16 amino acids. V was cut by 0 bases and J by 2 bases, with 13 bases left in between.

The chain recombines TRBV7-8 with TRBJ2-2; TRBD2 aligns across 8 bases. This CDR3 is 19 amino acids long. Per germline, CDR1 SGHVS and CDR2 FQNEAQ. J gave up 4 bases and V 4 bases, and 17 bases lay outside the gene matches. The DNA of the CDR3 is TGTGCCAGCAGCTCCCCCCGGCAGTGGCGCCTAGCGGGCACCGGGGAGCTGTTTTTT. Its protein product is CASSSPRQWRLAGTGELFF.